Listed below are T cell receptor beta chains from one sample, sequenced in a study of blood T cell repertoires in COVID-19. Libraries were prepared by immunoSEQ multiplex PCR; TCRdb keeps only in-frame clonotypes and omits some of them. The sample holds more than 450,000 clones; roughly 90% are singletons and the top ten take about 0.65%. Material for sequencing was PBMCs or T cells enriched from blood (not recorded which). Receptors were obtained from a woman between 18 and 29 years old who had recovered from COVID-19. The CDR3 runs from the conserved cysteine through the conserved F or W. The D gene is left open where the match is weak. Clone size is given for some rows only: seen once, a few or many times, or a class if the clone is expanded.

d_gene,abundance,v_gene,j_gene,CDR3nt,CDR3aa
TRBD1,-,TRBV28,TRBJ2-3,TGTGCCAGCATCTCCTCCGGGACAGGGACCACAGATACGCAGTATTTT,CASISSGTGTTDTQYF
TRBD1,-,TRBV7-9,TRBJ1-6,TGTGCCAGCAGGCCGCCGACAGGGTCCTATAATTCACCCCTCCACTTT,CASRPPTGSYNSPLHF
-,few,TRBV7-2,TRBJ2-3,TGTGCCAGCAGCTTAGGCAGGGCGGAAACAGATACGCAGTATTTT,CASSLGRAETDTQYF
-,-,TRBV5-1,TRBJ1-6,TGCGCCAGCAGCTTGAGACAGGCCCCCGATTCACCCCTCCACTTT,CASSLRQAPDSPLHF
TRBD1,few,TRBV10-3,TRBJ1-1,TGTGCCATCAGTGAAAGGACAGGGGGAGGGAACACTGAAGCTTTCTTT,CAISERTGGGNTEAFF
TRBD2,-,TRBV2,TRBJ2-3,TGTGCCAGCAGTGGTAGCGGGGGGGCGGGAGGCACAGATACGCAGTATTTT,CASSGSGGAGGTDTQYF
-,few,TRBV5-1,TRBJ2-3,TGCGCCAGCAGCTCGACAGGTAGTCTGGATACGCAGTATTTT,CASSSTGSLDTQYF
TRBD1,-,TRBV19,TRBJ1-5,TGTGCCAGTATCGGCAGGGGGGGCAATCAGCCCCAGCATTTT,CASIGRGGNQPQHF
-,-,TRBV19,TRBJ2-1,TGTGCCAGTAGCTCAGGGGAAAGAGATGAGCAGTTCTTC,CASSSGERDEQFF
-,-,TRBV4-1,TRBJ1-1,TGCGCCAGCAGCGTAGTGGGCTTGGACACTGAAGCTTTCTTT,CASSVVGLDTEAFF
-,-,TRBV7-8,TRBJ1-1,TGTGCCAGCAGCTTAAGGGCGGGTGGCACTGAAGCTTTCTTT,CASSLRAGGTEAFF
-,-,TRBV19,TRBJ2-2,TGTGCCAGTAGTATCCCTAGGACAGCCGCTCTCACCGGGGAGCTGTTTTTT,CASSIPRTAALTGELFF
-,once,TRBV28,TRBJ1-1,TGTGCCAGCGGCCGGAGCACTGAAGCTTTCTTT,CASGRSTEAFF
-,-,TRBV21-1,TRBJ1-5,TGTGCCAGCAGCAAAGACTACAGGGAAATGGCTGAACAGCCCCAGCATTTT,CASSKDYREMAEQPQHF
TRBD1,once,TRBV7-2,TRBJ1-4,TGTGCCAGCAGCCTTGGGCAGGGGGGAAATGGCGAAAAACTGTTTTTT,CASSLGQGGNGEKLFF
-,-,TRBV7-9,TRBJ2-7,TGTGCCAGCAGCGGGGGGGCCCACTACGAGCAGTACTTC,CASSGGAHYEQYF
-,-,TRBV27,TRBJ1-6,TGTGCCAGCAGGTCCCAGGGTACTAATTCACCCCTCCACTTT,CASRSQGTNSPLHF
TRBD1,-,TRBV2,TRBJ2-5,TGTGCCAGCAGTGGGGACAGGGGGGAAGAGACCCAGTACTTC,CASSGDRGEETQYF
-,-,TRBV10-2,TRBJ2-2,TGCGCCAGCGCTGGGGGTGGGGGACACAACACCGGGGAGCTGTTTTTT,CASAGGGGHNTGELFF
-,few,TRBV5-1,TRBJ2-7,TGCGCCAGCAGCTTGGAGAGCTCCTACGAGCAGTACTTC,CASSLESSYEQYF
TRBD1,-,TRBV24-1,TRBJ1-1,TGTGCCACCAGTGATACCCCGACAGGGTTCGACACTGAAGCTTTCTTT,CATSDTPTGFDTEAFF
-,-,TRBV2,TRBJ1-1,TGTGCCAGGGGCGGGGCTGGTAGGACTGAAGCTTTCTTT,CARGGAGRTEAFF
-,-,TRBV29-1,TRBJ2-7,TGCAGCGTCTACAGGGCATACGAGCAGTACTTC,CSVYRAYEQYF
TRBD1,-,TRBV5-4,TRBJ1-1,TGTGCCAGCAGCACAGGACAGGGAAGGAACACTGAAGCTTTCTTT,CASSTGQGRNTEAFF
-,once,TRBV2,TRBJ2-4,TGTGCCAGCAGTGAAGTCCGCTGGGCCTACGGTCAGTACTTC,CASSEVRWAYGQYF
TRBD1,-,TRBV3-1/TRBV3-2,TRBJ1-1,TGTGCCAGCAGCCAAGATTTTCCCGGGACAGCCTTCCCGAACACTGAAGCTTTCTTT,CASSQDFPGTAFPNTEAFF
-,-,TRBV29-1,TRBJ1-5,TGCAGCCCGGCTTTGGACAGAGGGGATAATCAGCCCCAGCATTTT,CSPALDRGDNQPQHF